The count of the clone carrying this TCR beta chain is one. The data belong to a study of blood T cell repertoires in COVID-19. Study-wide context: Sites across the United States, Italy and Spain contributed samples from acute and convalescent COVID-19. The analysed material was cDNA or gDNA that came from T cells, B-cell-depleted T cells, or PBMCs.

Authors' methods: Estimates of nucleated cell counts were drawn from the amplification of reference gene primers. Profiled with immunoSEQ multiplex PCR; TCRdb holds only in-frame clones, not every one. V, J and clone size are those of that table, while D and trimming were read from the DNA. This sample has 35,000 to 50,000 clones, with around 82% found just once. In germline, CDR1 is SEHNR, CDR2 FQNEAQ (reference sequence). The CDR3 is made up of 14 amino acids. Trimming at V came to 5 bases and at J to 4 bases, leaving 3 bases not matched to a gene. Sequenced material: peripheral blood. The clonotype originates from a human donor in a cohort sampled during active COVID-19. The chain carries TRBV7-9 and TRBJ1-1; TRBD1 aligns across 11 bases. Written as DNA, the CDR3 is TGTGCCAGCAGCGTGGGACAGGGGGGCACTGAAGCTTTCTTT. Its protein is CASSVGQGGTEAFF.